The clone carrying this TCR beta chain was recorded at least ten times. Its cognate antigen is unknown. The CDR3 loop spans 15 amino acids. V shed 4 bases, J shed 0 bases, and the junction held 3 bases outside the gene matches. TCRdb called the 5' RACE reads again in MiXCR, with one record for every CDR3 protein. This sample has 300,000 to 400,000 distinct CDR3 sequences, with 8.5% to 10% found just once. In every case, the donor was a healthy Caucasian. This record belongs to a study of identical twins. Whole-study results and caveats: The study found excess low generation probability among twin-shared out-of-frame alpha sequences.

This TCR was sampled from a woman between 50 and 59 years old in good health. This chain links TRBV12-3 or TRBV12-4 with TRBJ1-5; 7 bases line up with TRBD1. Source material: naive T cells sorted from blood. This chain's CDR3 is CASSSGTVSNQPQHF. The CDR3 DNA reads TGTGCCAGCAGTTCCGGGACAGTTAGCAATCAGCCCCAGCATTTT.